The entry below describes one TCR beta chain. The data are from a study of blood T cell repertoires in COVID-19. The overall study: T cells, B-cell-depleted T cells, or PBMCs provided the cDNA or gDNA that served as material.

The CDR3 contains 14 residues. Trimming pared 3 bases from V and 1 base from J, leaving 8 bases between. Per the germline V gene, CDR1 is SGHNT and CDR2 is YYREEE (reference sequence). Donors were grouped by their self-reported clinical history. Original methodology: How many nucleated cells were present was estimated from reference gene primer amplification. Clones were sequenced by immunoSEQ multiplex PCR, and TCRdb holds only the in-frame ones, with some missing. V and J calls and clone size are those listed in that table; D and trimming were worked out from the DNA. The data show about 480,000 clones, roughly 87% seen once.

The sample taken for sequencing was PBMCs or T cells enriched from blood (not recorded which). The genes are TRBV5-4 and TRBJ1-5; the D is unclear. This receptor was taken from a woman aged 18-29 years with acute COVID-19. CDR3 loop: CASSSGMSNQPQHF. DNA for the CDR3: TGTGCCAGCAGCTCCGGGATGAGCAATCAGCCCCAGCATTTT.